The 16 T cell receptor beta chains listed next were all sequenced from one sample in a study of cytomegalovirus exposure and HLA in healthy donors. Repertoires were generated with immunoSEQ multiplex PCR, while TCRdb's copy carries only in-frame clones and drops some. The table has approximately 240,000 clones, about 90% seen once. Sequenced sample: PBMCs. All receptors come from a woman under 30 in good health and CMV-seronegative.

The chain employs TRBV5-6 and TRBJ2-4; D perhaps matches TRBD2 (6 bases). The CDR3 spans 12 residues. Germline V gives CDR1 SGHDT, CDR2 YYEEEE. V lost 4 bases to trimming and J lost 10 bases, with 12 bases between them. The CDR3 here is CASSTGETIQYF. The CDR3, as DNA: TGTGCCAGCAGCACGGGGGAAACTATTCAGTACTTC.

Remarks on this clone: A junction end diverges from the germline sequence, so it may reflect a read error. CDR3: CASSLAGTGETQYF. Written as DNA, the CDR3 is TGTGCTAGCAGCTTAGCCGGGACAGGGGAGACCCAGTACTTC. The chain recombines TRBV7-7 with TRBJ2-5, with 9 bases matching TRBD1. The CDR3 spans 14 residues. Germline CDR1 and CDR2: SSHAT and FNYEAQ (reference sequence). The full variable domain, in which reference TRBV7-7 and TRBJ2-5 provide the parts outside the CDR3, is GAGVSQSPRYKVTKRGQDVTLRCDPISSHATLYWYQQALGQGPEFLTYFNYEAQPDKSGLPSDRFSAERPEGSISTLTIQRTEQRDSAMYRCASSLAGTGETQYFGPGTRLLVL.

The chain has TRBV4-1 and TRBJ2-7; D might be TRBD1 (5 bases). Germline CDR1 and CDR2: MGHRA and YSYEKL. This CDR3 is built from 13 residues. V gave up 4 bases and J gave up 7 bases, with 14 bases separating them. For the CDR3, the DNA is TGCGCCAGCAGCCGCCAACAGGCCACTGAGCAGTACTTC. Amino acids: CASSRQQATEQYF.

CDR3 sequence: CASRTGNYNEQFF. In DNA form, the CDR3 reads TGTGCCAGCAGAACCGGGAATTACAATGAGCAGTTCTTC. The chain employs TRBV6-5 and TRBJ2-1; D may be TRBD2 (5 bases). Per the germline V gene, CDR1 is MNHEY and CDR2 is SVGAGI. V lost 6 bases, J lost 4 bases, and 10 bases lay in between. The CDR3 sequence is 13 residues long.

This rearrangement joins TRBV5-1 to TRBJ1-4; D perhaps matches TRBD1 (6 bases). The CDR3 runs 14 residues. V shed 6 bases and J shed 8 bases, with 17 bases lying between them. CDR1 and CDR2 from the germline V gene are SGHRS and YFSETQ. Written as DNA, the CDR3 is TGCGCCAGCAAAAAGACAGGTACGGGAGAAAAACTGTTTTTT. This gives the protein CASKKTGTGEKLFF.

This chain's CDR3 is CASTPDRTYEQYF. For the CDR3, the DNA is TGTGCCAGCACCCCGGACAGGACCTACGAGCAGTACTTC. V and J are TRBV6-6 and TRBJ2-7, with TRBD1 matching 7 bases. V was pared by 7 bases and J by 2 bases, with 5 bases of the junction left unmatched. Per the germline V gene, CDR1 is MNHNY and CDR2 is SVGAGI (reference sequence). This CDR3 region has 13 residues.

This chain joins TRBV19 and TRBJ1-1, with D perhaps TRBD1 (5 bases). Germline CDR1 LNHDA, CDR2 SQIVND (reference sequence). Trimming shortened V by 5 bases and J by 7 bases, and 17 bases separated the two germline ends. The CDR3 consists of 14 residues. This chain's CDR3 is CASSPRPGIGEAFF. The CDR3 DNA follows: TGTGCCAGTAGTCCCAGGCCAGGGATTGGTGAAGCTTTCTTT.

This clone was observed a handful of times. CDR3 sequence reads: CASSQLAGGSYNEQFF. The CDR3 region has the DNA TGTGCCAGCAGCCAACTAGCGGGAGGGTCCTACAATGAGCAGTTCTTC. This chain links TRBV14 with TRBJ2-1, with TRBD2 identical over 12 bases. Germline V gene lookup returns CDR1 SGHDN and CDR2 FVKESK. With 2 bases clipped from V and 1 base from J, the junction kept 0 bases outside the gene matches. This CDR3 contains 16 residues.

The chain carries TRBV27 and TRBJ1-1; D perhaps matches TRBD1 (5 bases). Deletions cut 3 bases from V and 4 bases from J, with 18 bases between. This CDR3 spans 16 amino acids. Germline V lookup: CDR1 MNHEY, CDR2 SMNVEV (reference sequence). Here the CDR3 DNA reads TGTGCCAGCAGTTTGGGTGGGGGGGGGTTCGGCACTGAAGCTTTCTTT. This sequence encodes CASSLGGGGFGTEAFF.

The rearrangement links TRBV11-2 to TRBJ2-4, with 8 bases that match TRBD2. Germline CDR1 and CDR2: SGHAT and FQNNGV. With V trimmed by 5 bases and J by 6 bases, 12 bases remained unmatched. This CDR3 is built from 16 residues. CDR3 nucleotides: TGTGCCAGCAGCCTCGGGGCGATAGCGGGAACAAACATTCAGTACTTC. Translated: CASSLGAIAGTNIQYF.

This clone has only one observation. The genes are TRBV11-2 and TRBJ2-1, with 9 bases fitting TRBD2. Looked up from germline, CDR1 is SGHAT and CDR2 is FQNNGV. V lost 5 bases to trimming and J lost 4 bases; unmatched junction nucleotides: 9. This CDR3 has 16 residues. CDR3 region: CASSPLTSGIYNEQFF. The CDR3 DNA is TGTGCCAGCAGCCCCCTGACTAGCGGAATTTACAATGAGCAGTTCTTC.

The V and J genes are TRBV30 and TRBJ1-5, with 7 bases aligning to TRBD1. V shed 2 bases and J 7 bases; nucleotides not matched to a gene: 5. Germline CDR1 reads GTSNPN; CDR2 reads SVGIG (reference sequence). CDR3 length: 13 residues. The CDR3 loop reads CAWSSDREQPQHF. CDR3 DNA: TGTGCCTGGAGTTCCGACAGGGAACAGCCCCAGCATTTT. The complete variable domain, with remaining parts taken from reference TRBV30 and TRBJ1-5, reads SQTIHQWPATLVQPVGSPLSLECTVEGTSNPNLYWYRQAAGRGLQLLFYSVGIGQISSEVPQNLSASRPQDRQFILSSKKLLLSDSGFYLCAWSSDREQPQHFGDGTRLSIL.

The chain carries TRBV6-1 and TRBJ2-7, with a possible D match to TRBD2 (5 bases). Trimming left V 2 bases short and J 6 bases short, with 17 bases between. This CDR3 is 15 amino acids long. In germline, CDR1 is MNHNS, CDR2 SASEGT. As DNA, the CDR3 is TGTGCCAGCAGTGAATTTACCGGGGTATTACTCGAGCAGTACTTC. It encodes CASSEFTGVLLEQYF.

The chain is built from TRBV6-1 and TRBJ2-7, with D possibly matching TRBD2 (5 bases). Germline lookup yields CDR1 MNHNS and CDR2 SASEGT. The V gene lost 1 base and the J gene lost 3 bases, with 19 bases spanning the gap. CDR3 length equals 17 residues. The CDR3 coding sequence is TGTGCCAGCAGTGAAGTAAAAGTCGGGCAGGCGGGCTACGAGCAGTACTTC. It codes for CASSEVKVGQAGYEQYF.

CDR3 amino acids: CASSLATGSGANVLTF. CDR3 nucleotides: TGTGCCAGCAGCTTAGCCACAGGGTCCGGGGCCAACGTCCTGACTTTC. The chain has TRBV7-9 and TRBJ2-6; D might be TRBD1 (6 bases). Trimming shortened V by 0 bases and J by 4 bases, and 10 bases separated the two germline ends. Germline loops: CDR1 SEHNR, CDR2 FQNEAQ (reference sequence). The CDR3 extends over 16 amino acids. Full variable domain (rest looked up from reference TRBV7-9 and TRBJ2-6): DTGVSQNPRHKITKRGQNVTFRCDPISEHNRLYWYRQTLGQGPEFLTYFQNEAQLEKSRLLSDRFSAERPKGSFSTLEIQRTEQGDSAMYLCASSLATGSGANVLTFGAGSRLTVL.

This clone has only a few counts. The chain has TRBV30 and TRBJ2-7, with a weak D call TRBD2 (6 bases). Trimming stripped 3 bases from V and 3 bases from J, with 9 bases between. Germline V CDR1 and CDR2: GTSNPN, SVGIG (reference sequence). CDR3 length: 12 residues. The CDR3 sequence: CAWSLAFYEQYF. CDR3 DNA: TGTGCCTGGAGCCTAGCGTTCTACGAGCAGTACTTC. Drawing the rest from reference TRBV30 and TRBJ2-7, the complete variable domain is SQTIHQWPATLVQPVGSPLSLECTVEGTSNPNLYWYRQAAGRGLQLLFYSVGIGQISSEVPQNLSASRPQDRQFILSSKKLLLSDSGFYLCAWSLAFYEQYFGPGTRLTVT.